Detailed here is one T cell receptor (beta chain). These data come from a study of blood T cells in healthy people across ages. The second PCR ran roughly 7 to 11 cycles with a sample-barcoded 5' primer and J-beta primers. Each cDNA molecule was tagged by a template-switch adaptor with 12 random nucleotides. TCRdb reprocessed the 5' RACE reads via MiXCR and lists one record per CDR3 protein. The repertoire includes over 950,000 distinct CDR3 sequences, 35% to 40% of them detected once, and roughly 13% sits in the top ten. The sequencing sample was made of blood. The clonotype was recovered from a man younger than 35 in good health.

The CDR3 sequence is CASRGQGYYEQYF. Written as DNA, the CDR3 is TGTGCCAGCAGGGGACAGGGGTACTACGAGCAGTACTTC. J is TRBJ2-5 and V is TRBV28; 10 bases agree with TRBD1. The J call is in doubt because the DNA end fits TRBJ2-7 better. Germline V gene sequence: CDR1 MDHEN, CDR2 SYDVKM. The CDR3 has 13 amino acids.